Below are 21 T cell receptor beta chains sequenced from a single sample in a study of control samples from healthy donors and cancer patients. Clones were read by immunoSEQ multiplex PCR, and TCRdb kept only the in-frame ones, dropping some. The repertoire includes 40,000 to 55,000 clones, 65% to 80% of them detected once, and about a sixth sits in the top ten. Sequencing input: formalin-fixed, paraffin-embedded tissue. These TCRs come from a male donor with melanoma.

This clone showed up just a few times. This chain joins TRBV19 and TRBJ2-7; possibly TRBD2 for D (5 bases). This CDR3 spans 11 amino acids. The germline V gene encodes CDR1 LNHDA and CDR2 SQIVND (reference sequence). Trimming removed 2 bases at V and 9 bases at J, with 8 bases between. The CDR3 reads CASSISGRQYF. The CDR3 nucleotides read TGTGCCAGTAGTATATCGGGGAGGCAGTACTTC.

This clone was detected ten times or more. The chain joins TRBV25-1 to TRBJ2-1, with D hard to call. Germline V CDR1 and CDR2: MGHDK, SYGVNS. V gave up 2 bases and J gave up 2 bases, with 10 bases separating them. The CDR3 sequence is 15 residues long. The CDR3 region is CASSETAATYNEQFF. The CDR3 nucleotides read TGTGCCAGCAGTGAAACCGCGGCTACCTACAATGAGCAGTTCTTC.

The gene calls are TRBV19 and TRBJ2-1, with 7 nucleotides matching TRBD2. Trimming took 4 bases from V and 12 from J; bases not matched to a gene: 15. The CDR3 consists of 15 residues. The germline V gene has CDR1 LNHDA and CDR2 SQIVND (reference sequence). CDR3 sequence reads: CASSTFPPGLLGQFF. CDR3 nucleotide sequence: TGTGCCAGTAGTACGTTTCCACCGGGACTATTAGGGCAGTTCTTC.

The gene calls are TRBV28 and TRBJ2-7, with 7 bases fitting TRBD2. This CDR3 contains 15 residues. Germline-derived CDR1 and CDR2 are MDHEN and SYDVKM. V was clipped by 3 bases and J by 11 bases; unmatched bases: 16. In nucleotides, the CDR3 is TGTGCCAGCAGTTTCCCGGGCCAGCGGGAAAGGAGTGAGTACTTC. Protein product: CASSFPGQRERSEYF.

The CDR3 bases are TGTGCCAGCAGCTTAAGTGGTGGCTATCTGGGGGATACGCAGTATTTT. It encodes CASSLSGGYLGDTQYF. The V call is TRBV7-9, the J call TRBJ2-3; D is uncertain. The CDR3 has 16 residues. V lost 2 bases to trimming and J lost 6 bases, with 18 bases between them. Germline assignment: CDR1 SEHNR and CDR2 FQNEAQ (reference sequence).

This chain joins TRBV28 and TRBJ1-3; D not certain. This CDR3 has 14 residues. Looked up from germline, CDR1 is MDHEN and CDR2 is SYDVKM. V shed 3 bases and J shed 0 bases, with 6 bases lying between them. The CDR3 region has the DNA TGTGCCAGCAGTTTTGTCTTCTCTGGAAACACCATATATTTT. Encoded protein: CASSFVFSGNTIYF. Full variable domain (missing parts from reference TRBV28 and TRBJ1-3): DVKVTQSSRYLVKRTGEKVFLECVQDMDHENMFWYRQDPGLGLRLIYFSYDVKMKEKGDIPEGYSVSREKKERFSLILESASTNQTSMYLCASSFVFSGNTIYFGEGSWLTVV.

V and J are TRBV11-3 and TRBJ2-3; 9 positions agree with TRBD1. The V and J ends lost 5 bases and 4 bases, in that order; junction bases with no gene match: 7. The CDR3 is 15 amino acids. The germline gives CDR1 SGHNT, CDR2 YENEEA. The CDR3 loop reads CASSRSTGGADTQYF. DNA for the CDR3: TGTGCCAGCAGCCGCTCGACAGGGGGAGCAGATACGCAGTATTTT.

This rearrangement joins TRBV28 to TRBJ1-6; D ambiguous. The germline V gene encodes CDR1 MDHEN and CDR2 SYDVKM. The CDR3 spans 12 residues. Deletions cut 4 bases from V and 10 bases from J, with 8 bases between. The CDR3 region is CASSSLGSPLHF. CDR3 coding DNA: TGTGCCAGCAGTTCCCTGGGATCACCCCTCCACTTT.

The CDR3 nucleotides read TGTGCCAGCAGCCATACGGGACGGATCTACGAGCAGTACTTC. Amino acids: CASSHTGRIYEQYF. The V gene is TRBV27, the J gene TRBJ2-7; the D call may be TRBD1 or TRBD2 (5 bases each). Germline assignment: CDR1 MNHEY and CDR2 SMNVEV (reference sequence). The CDR3 spans 14 residues. Trimming removed 6 bases from V and 3 bases from J, with 15 bases in between.

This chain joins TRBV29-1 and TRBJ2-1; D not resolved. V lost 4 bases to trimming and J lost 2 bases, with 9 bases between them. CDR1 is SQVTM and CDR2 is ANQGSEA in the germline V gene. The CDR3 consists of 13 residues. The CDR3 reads CSVGPDTYNEQFF. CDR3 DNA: TGCAGCGTTGGGCCGGATACCTACAATGAGCAGTTCTTC.

CDR3 DNA: TGTGCCACCAGTGATTGGGGGAGGGGACTAAACACAGATACGCAGTATTTT. It encodes CATSDWGRGLNTDTQYF. The chain employs TRBV24-1 and TRBJ2-3; 7 bases match TRBD2. Germline loops: CDR1 KGHDR, CDR2 SFDVKD. After removal of 2 bases from V and 2 bases from J, the junction contained 9 bases not matched to a gene. The CDR3 totals 17 residues.

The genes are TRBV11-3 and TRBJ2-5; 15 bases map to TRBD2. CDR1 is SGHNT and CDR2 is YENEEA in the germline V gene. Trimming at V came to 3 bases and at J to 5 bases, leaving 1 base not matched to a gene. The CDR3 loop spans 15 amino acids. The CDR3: CASSFGLAGGETQYF. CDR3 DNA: TGTGCCAGCAGCTTCGGACTAGCGGGAGGGGAGACCCAGTACTTC.

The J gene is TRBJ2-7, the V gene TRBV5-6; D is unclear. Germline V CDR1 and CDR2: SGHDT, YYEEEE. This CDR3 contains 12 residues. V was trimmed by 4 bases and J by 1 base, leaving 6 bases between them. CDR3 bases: TGTGCCAGCAGCCAAAGTTCCTACGAGCAGTACTTC. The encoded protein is CASSQSSYEQYF.

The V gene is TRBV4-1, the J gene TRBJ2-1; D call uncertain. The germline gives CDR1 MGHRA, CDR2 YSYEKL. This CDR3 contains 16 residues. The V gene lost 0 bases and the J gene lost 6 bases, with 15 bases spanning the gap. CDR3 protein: CASSQELYGYGNEQFF. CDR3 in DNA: TGCGCCAGCAGCCAAGAACTTTATGGGTATGGCAATGAGCAGTTCTTC.

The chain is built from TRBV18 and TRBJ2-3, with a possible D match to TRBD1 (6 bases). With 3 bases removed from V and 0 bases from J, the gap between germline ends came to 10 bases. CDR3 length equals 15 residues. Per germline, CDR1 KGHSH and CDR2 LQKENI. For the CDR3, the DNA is TGTGCCAGCTCACCTTGGACAGCTAGCACAGATACGCAGTATTTT. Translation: CASSPWTASTDTQYF.

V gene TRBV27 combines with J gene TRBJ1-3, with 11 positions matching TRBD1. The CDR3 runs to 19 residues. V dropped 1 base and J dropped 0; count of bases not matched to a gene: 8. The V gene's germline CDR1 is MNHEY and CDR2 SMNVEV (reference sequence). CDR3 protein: CASSLYPSGQGASGNTIYF. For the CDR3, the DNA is TGTGCCAGCAGTTTATACCCGAGTGGACAGGGGGCCTCTGGAAACACCATATATTTT.

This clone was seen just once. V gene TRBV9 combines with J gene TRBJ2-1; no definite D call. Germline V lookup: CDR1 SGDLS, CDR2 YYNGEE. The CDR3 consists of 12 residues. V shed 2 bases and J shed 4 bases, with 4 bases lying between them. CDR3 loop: CASSVDYNEQFF. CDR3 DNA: TGTGCCAGCAGCGTGGATTACAATGAGCAGTTCTTC.

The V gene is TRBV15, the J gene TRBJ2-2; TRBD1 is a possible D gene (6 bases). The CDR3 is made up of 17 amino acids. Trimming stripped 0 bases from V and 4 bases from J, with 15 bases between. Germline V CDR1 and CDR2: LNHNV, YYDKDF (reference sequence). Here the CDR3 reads CATSREHRDSGTGELFF. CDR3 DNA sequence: TGTGCCACCAGCAGAGAGCACAGGGATTCGGGCACCGGGGAGCTGTTTTTT.

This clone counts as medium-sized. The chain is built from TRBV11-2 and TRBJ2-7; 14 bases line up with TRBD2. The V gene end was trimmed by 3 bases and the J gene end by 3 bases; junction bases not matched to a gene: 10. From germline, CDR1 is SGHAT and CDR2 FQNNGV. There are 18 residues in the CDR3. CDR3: CASSFGSGLAGGNYEQYF. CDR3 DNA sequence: TGTGCCAGCAGCTTCGGTTCTGGACTAGCGGGAGGAAACTACGAGCAGTACTTC.

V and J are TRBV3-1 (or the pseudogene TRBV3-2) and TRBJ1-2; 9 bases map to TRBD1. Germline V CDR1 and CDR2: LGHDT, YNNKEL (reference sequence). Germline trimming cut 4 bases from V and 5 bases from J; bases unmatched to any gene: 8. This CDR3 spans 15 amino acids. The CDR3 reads CASSPGTGYEYGYTF. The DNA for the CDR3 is TGTGCCAGCAGCCCGGGGACAGGGTATGAATATGGCTACACCTTC.

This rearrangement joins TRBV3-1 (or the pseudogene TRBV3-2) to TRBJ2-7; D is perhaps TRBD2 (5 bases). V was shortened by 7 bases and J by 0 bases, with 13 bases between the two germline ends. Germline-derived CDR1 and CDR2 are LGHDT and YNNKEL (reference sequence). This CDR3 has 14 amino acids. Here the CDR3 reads CASTDYPSSYEQYF. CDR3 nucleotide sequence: TGTGCCAGCACCGACTACCCGAGCTCCTACGAGCAGTACTTC.